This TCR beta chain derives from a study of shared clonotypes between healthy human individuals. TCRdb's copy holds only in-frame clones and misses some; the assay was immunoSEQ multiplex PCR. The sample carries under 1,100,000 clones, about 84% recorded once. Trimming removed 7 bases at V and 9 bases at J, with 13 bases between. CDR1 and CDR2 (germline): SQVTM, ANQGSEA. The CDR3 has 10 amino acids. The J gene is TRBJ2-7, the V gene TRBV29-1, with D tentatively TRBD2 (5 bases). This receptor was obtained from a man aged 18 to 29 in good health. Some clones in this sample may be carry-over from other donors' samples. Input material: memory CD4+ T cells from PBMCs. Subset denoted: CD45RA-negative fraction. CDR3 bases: TGCAGCGAGGCACTAGGGAGGCAGTACTTC. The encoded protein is CSEALGRQYF.